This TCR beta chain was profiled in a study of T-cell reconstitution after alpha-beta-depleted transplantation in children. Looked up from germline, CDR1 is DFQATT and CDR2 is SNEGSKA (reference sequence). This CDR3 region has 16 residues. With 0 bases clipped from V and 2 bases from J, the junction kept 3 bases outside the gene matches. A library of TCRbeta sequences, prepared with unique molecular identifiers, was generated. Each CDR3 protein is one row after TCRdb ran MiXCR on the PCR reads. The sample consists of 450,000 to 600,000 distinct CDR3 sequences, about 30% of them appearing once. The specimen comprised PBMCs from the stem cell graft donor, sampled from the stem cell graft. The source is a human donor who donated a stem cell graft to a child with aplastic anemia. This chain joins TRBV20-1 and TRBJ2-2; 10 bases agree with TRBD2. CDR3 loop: CSARDTSGANTGELFF. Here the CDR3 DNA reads TGCAGTGCTAGAGATACTAGCGGGGCCAACACCGGGGAGCTGTTTTTT.